This is a list of T cell receptor beta chains from one sample in a study of cytomegalovirus exposure and HLA in healthy donors. Clones were sequenced by immunoSEQ multiplex PCR, and TCRdb holds only the in-frame ones, with some missing. The table has approximately 180,000 clones, about four fifths seen once. Sequencing was performed on PBMCs. These receptors were taken from a male donor in good health and CMV-seronegative. Each CDR3 is given with its conserved first and last residue. The D gene is left open where the match is weak. Only part of the rows carry a size: once, few, many, or a class if the clone is expanded.

NA	NA	TRBV28	TRBJ1-1	CASAAMMNTEAFF	TGTGCCAGCGCAGCGATGATGAACACTGAAGCTTTCTTT
NA	NA	TRBV10-3	TRBJ2-7	CAISETNSYEQYF	TGTGCCATCAGTGAAACTAATTCCTACGAGCAGTACTTC
NA	NA	TRBV30	TRBJ1-2	CAWSALNGYGYTF	TGTGCCTGGAGTGCCTTAAACGGCTATGGCTACACCTTC
few	NA	TRBV19	TRBJ1-6	CASSLPGNSPLHF	TGTGCCAGTAGTCTTCCAGGGAATTCACCCCTCCACTTT
once	TRBD1	TRBV7-9	TRBJ1-5	CASSLGLDRGPNQPQHF	TGTGCCAGCAGCTTAGGATTGGACAGGGGGCCGAATCAGCCCCAGCATTTT
NA	NA	TRBV19	TRBJ1-5	CASTFPFANQPQHF	TGTGCCAGTACCTTCCCTTTTGCGAATCAGCCCCAGCATTTT
NA	NA	TRBV6-1	TRBJ2-2	CASSDYLKLSNTGELFF	TGTGCCAGCAGTGACTACTTGAAACTTTCGAACACCGGGGAGCTGTTTTTT
once	NA	TRBV30	TRBJ2-7	CAWEGGKHEQYF	TGTGCCTGGGAGGGCGGGAAGCACGAGCAGTACTTC
NA	TRBD2	TRBV29-1	TRBJ2-1	CSSHQGVAGGWNEQFF	TGCAGCTCCCATCAAGGGGTAGCGGGAGGGTGGAATGAGCAGTTCTTC
once	NA	TRBV5-1	TRBJ2-7	CASSLTPSSYEQYF	TGCGCCAGCAGCTTGACCCCGAGCTCCTACGAGCAGTACTTC
NA	NA	TRBV11-2	TRBJ2-7	CASSLGEIYEQYF	TGTGCCAGCAGCTTAGGGGAGATCTACGAGCAGTACTTC
NA	NA	TRBV5-6	TRBJ1-3	CASSATAGNTIYF	TGTGCCAGCAGCGCAACAGCTGGAAACACCATATATTTT
NA	NA	TRBV30	TRBJ1-6	CAWMRSFRNSPLHF	TGTGCCTGGATGCGTAGTTTTCGGAATTCACCCCTCCACTTT
NA	NA	TRBV7-2	TRBJ2-2	CASSLVGGWELFF	TGTGCCAGCAGCTTAGTAGGAGGGTGGGAGCTGTTTTTT
NA	TRBD1	TRBV29-1	TRBJ1-5	CSVAPGTGGKGNQPQHF	TGCAGCGTAGCTCCCGGGACAGGGGGCAAAGGGAATCAGCCCCAGCATTTT
NA	NA	TRBV7-3	TRBJ2-3	CASSLEGYTDTQYF	TGTGCCAGCAGCTTGGAGGGGTACACAGATACGCAGTATTTT
NA	NA	TRBV5-4	TRBJ2-1	CASSLGSVSSYNEQFF	TGTGCCAGCAGCTTGGGTAGCGTGAGCTCCTACAATGAGCAGTTCTTC
NA	NA	TRBV30	TRBJ2-7	CAWTHSYEQYF	TGTGCCTGGACACACTCCTACGAGCAGTACTTC
few	TRBD1	TRBV30	TRBJ1-5	CAWSGQGNQPQHF	TGTGCCTGGAGTGGACAGGGGAATCAGCCCCAGCATTTT
NA	NA	TRBV18	TRBJ1-5	CASSPSGARGNQPQHF	TGTGCCAGCTCACCATCCGGCGCCAGGGGCAATCAGCCCCAGCATTTT
once	TRBD1	TRBV30	TRBJ1-3	CAWSRTGVDTIYF	TGTGCCTGGAGTCGGACAGGTGTGGACACCATATATTTT
NA	TRBD2	TRBV6-5	TRBJ2-3	CASSYSTGRGIGTQYF	TGTGCCAGCAGTTACTCGACGGGGAGGGGTATTGGTACGCAGTATTTT
NA	NA	TRBV6-6	TRBJ2-7	CASSPTTPYYEQYF	TGTGCCAGCAGCCCTACAACCCCCTACTACGAGCAGTACTTC
NA	TRBD1	TRBV6-5	TRBJ1-2	CASSYTGQGTDYTF	TGTGCCAGCAGTTACACGGGACAGGGGACGGACTACACCTTC
NA	TRBD2	TRBV6-4	TRBJ2-3	CASSWSGGITDTQYF	TGTGCCAGCAGTTGGAGCGGGGGAATCACAGATACGCAGTATTTT
NA	NA	TRBV6-6	TRBJ1-5	CASSLDPVGNQPQHF	TGTGCCAGCAGCCTAGACCCGGTAGGCAATCAGCCCCAGCATTTT
NA	NA	TRBV30	TRBJ1-5	CAWSLAGNQPQHF	TGTGCCTGGAGTTTGGCAGGTAATCAGCCCCAGCATTTT
once	NA	TRBV18	TRBJ1-2	CASSKPPPNYGYTF	TGTGCCAGCTCAAAGCCACCGCCTAACTATGGCTACACCTTC
NA	TRBD1	TRBV4-3	TRBJ1-4	CASSQDWGTGNEKLFF	TGCGCCAGCAGCCAAGATTGGGGGACAGGGAATGAAAAACTGTTTTTT
NA	TRBD1	TRBV11-2	TRBJ1-4	CASSPSDRRGEKLFF	TGTGCCAGCAGCCCGTCGGACAGGAGAGGGGAAAAACTGTTTTTT
NA	NA	TRBV10-2	TRBJ2-1	CASSTPNEQFF	TGCGCCAGCAGCACACCGAATGAGCAGTTCTTC
NA	TRBD1	TRBV28	TRBJ1-2	CASRPHGQGFYGYTF	TGTGCCAGCAGACCGCACGGACAGGGTTTCTATGGCTACACCTTC
NA	NA	TRBV12-5	TRBJ1-1	CASGTRPRQATFEAFF	TGTGCTAGTGGTACTCGTCCCAGACAGGCCACCTTTGAAGCTTTCTTT
NA	TRBD1	TRBV29-1	TRBJ1-2	CSVEEGTGVRYGYTF	TGCAGCGTTGAAGAAGGGACAGGGGTTCGCTATGGCTACACCTTC
NA	NA	TRBV6-1	TRBJ1-2	CASSTRGRVGGYTF	TGTGCCAGCAGCACCCGAGGGCGAGTGGGTGGCTACACCTTC
few	TRBD1	TRBV5-5	TRBJ1-3	CASSFRGLSGNTIYF	TGTGCCAGCAGCTTCAGGGGGCTCTCTGGAAACACCATATATTTT
few	NA	TRBV25-1	TRBJ2-1	CASLLAGGHEQFF	TGTGCCAGCCTCCTTGCTGGCGGCCATGAGCAGTTCTTC
NA	NA	TRBV7-9	TRBJ2-2	CASSLEGAGELFF	TGTGCCAGCAGCTTAGAGGGGGCCGGGGAGCTGTTTTTT
NA	TRBD1	TRBV5-1	TRBJ1-1	CASSPGQGGTEAFF	TGCGCCAGCAGCCCGGGACAGGGCGGGACTGAAGCTTTCTTT
NA	NA	TRBV13	TRBJ2-1	CASSQTPVSEQFF	TGTGCCAGCAGCCAGACTCCAGTTAGTGAGCAGTTCTTC
NA	NA	TRBV27	TRBJ2-1	CASSLGENNEQFF	TGTGCCAGCAGTTTAGGGGAGAACAATGAGCAGTTCTTC
NA	TRBD2	TRBV7-8	TRBJ2-1	CASSPLAGATYNEQFF	TGTGCCAGCAGCCCTCTAGCGGGAGCTACATACAATGAGCAGTTCTTC
NA	NA	TRBV18	TRBJ2-5	CASSPPPRETQYF	TGTGCCAGCTCACCACCGCCTAGGGAGACCCAGTACTTC
NA	TRBD2	TRBV30	TRBJ2-5	CAWTLGSSGSETQYF	TGTGCCTGGACCCTAGGGTCTAGCGGGAGTGAGACCCAGTACTTC
NA	NA	TRBV19	TRBJ2-7	CASSPNRAPYEQYF	TGTGCCAGTAGCCCGAACAGGGCCCCCTACGAGCAGTACTTC
NA	NA	TRBV27	TRBJ2-1	CASSTLGGYGNEQFF	TGTGCCAGCAGTACGCTGGGAGGATATGGCAATGAGCAGTTCTTC
NA	NA	TRBV9	TRBJ1-2	CASSARSYTRGYTF	TGTGCCAGCAGCGCCCGTTCCTATACCCGGGGCTACACCTTC
NA	TRBD2	TRBV5-1	TRBJ2-3	CASSTGLAGGSDTQYF	TGCGCCAGCAGCACCGGACTAGCGGGGGGATCAGATACGCAGTATTTT
NA	TRBD1	TRBV19	TRBJ2-4	CASRPHGTGGENIQYF	TGTGCCAGTAGACCTCACGGGACAGGGGGCGAAAACATTCAGTACTTC
NA	TRBD2	TRBV10-3	TRBJ2-1	CAIRGTSGAKDNEQFF	TGTGCCATCAGGGGGACTAGCGGGGCTAAGGACAATGAGCAGTTCTTC
once	TRBD1	TRBV19	TRBJ2-7	CASSRAGGYEQYF	TGTGCCAGTAGTCGGGCAGGGGGCTACGAGCAGTACTTC
NA	TRBD2	TRBV28	TRBJ2-2	CASSLLAGGPTGELFF	TGTGCCAGCAGTTTACTAGCGGGAGGGCCTACCGGGGAGCTGTTTTTT
NA	TRBD2	TRBV19	TRBJ2-7	CASSYSGLSYEQYF	TGTGCCAGTAGTTATAGCGGGCTTTCCTACGAGCAGTACTTC
NA	NA	TRBV27	TRBJ1-1	CASSLSPTAVVAFF	TGTGCCAGCAGTTTATCCCCAACAGCCGTAGTGGCTTTCTTT
NA	TRBD1	TRBV10-3	TRBJ1-2	CAISESIGTGVFDYTF	TGTGCCATCAGTGAGTCGATCGGGACAGGGGTTTTTGACTACACCTTC
NA	TRBD1	TRBV15	TRBJ1-2	CATSREGTGRGYTF	TGTGCCACCAGCAGAGAAGGGACAGGGAGGGGCTACACCTTC
once	TRBD2	TRBV29-1	TRBJ2-7	CSVARLAGGDYEQYF	TGCAGCGTTGCCCGACTAGCGGGAGGGGACTACGAGCAGTACTTC
NA	NA	TRBV7-2	TRBJ1-4	CASSPPGHSNEKLFF	TGTGCCAGCAGTCCACCGGGACACTCGAATGAAAAACTGTTTTTT
NA	NA	TRBV19	TRBJ1-5	CASSPSPLEPNQPQHF	TGTGCCAGTAGTCCCTCCCCCCTTGAGCCCAATCAGCCCCAGCATTTT